This is a list of T cell receptor beta chains from one sample in a study of blood T cell repertoires in COVID-19. Assay: immunoSEQ multiplex PCR; the TCRdb copy retains only in-frame clones and omits some. The sample has 400,000 to 500,000 clones, roughly 85% seen once; the top ten hold under 1.5%. Sequencing was carried out using peripheral blood. The receptors were gathered from a woman in her thirties with active or convalescent COVID-19. Both conserved end residues are trimmed from each CDR3. The size entry is marked missing in some rows and otherwise reads once, few, many or a size class.

clone_size v_call cdr3_aa
once TRBV27 ASGPLDLNEQF
NA TRBV6-6 ASSHRQGRLRGSGNTIY
NA TRBV5-1 ASSLGTVNQPQH
few TRBV2 ASSARQVDLGNTIY
NA TRBV18 ASSGGRENQPQH
NA TRBV5-1 ASSLSSFNEQF
once TRBV7-2 ASSLSAGAKETQY
NA TRBV3-1/TRBV3-2 ASSQGTGLETQY
NA TRBV5-6 ASSLGRRNSPLH
NA TRBV7-2 ASSLLAGGEGQY
NA TRBV13 ASSLRLPYEQY
NA TRBV5-1 ASSLVAGGNTIY
NA TRBV2 ASKVGLTGNQPQH
once TRBV27 ASSLIFGQTYGYT
once TRBV6-5 ATGGGKQY
NA TRBV12-3/TRBV12-4 ASSPYQETQY
once TRBV7-8 ASSLVSGFGYT
NA TRBV2 ASSDEQGVAGELF
once TRBV3-1/TRBV3-2 ASSLQQGNYVIGYT
few TRBV7-8 ASSLPGADGYGYT
NA TRBV3-1/TRBV3-2 ASSQWTSGGVPDTQY
NA TRBV27 ASRDRNTYEQY
NA TRBV5-8 ASSSKAAAEAF
few TRBV27 ASSTGLNEKLF
NA TRBV6-1 ASSELLSPLH
once TRBV7-9 ASSRDSYGYT
NA TRBV19 ASSPWGQDNYGYT
NA TRBV5-1 ASSLFLSAEAF
NA TRBV2 ASRTANQPQH
NA TRBV7-8 ASSSPGLAASYEQY
NA TRBV18 ASSPLAGDAGANVLT
NA TRBV5-6 ASSLGTGAGNTIY
NA TRBV5-1 ASSPGTSSGNTIY
few TRBV5-1 ASSLQLAGELATQY
NA TRBV9 ASSVEGLPMEEQY
NA TRBV7-8 ASSSITGYSYEQY
NA TRBV29-1 SVDGIGQDQETQY
few TRBV11-2 ASSYTGYYEQY
NA TRBV27 ASSETGGNEQY
NA TRBV19 ASSISTGPQRPQH
NA TRBV9 ASSDTPSGTEAF
NA TRBV2 ASSEFQGQLYGYT
NA TRBV6-5 ASGQGIISNQPQH
NA TRBV5-5 ASSRIDSETHSYEQY
NA TRBV3-1/TRBV3-2 ASQFSQETQY
once TRBV10-3 AISGDPDILTDTQY